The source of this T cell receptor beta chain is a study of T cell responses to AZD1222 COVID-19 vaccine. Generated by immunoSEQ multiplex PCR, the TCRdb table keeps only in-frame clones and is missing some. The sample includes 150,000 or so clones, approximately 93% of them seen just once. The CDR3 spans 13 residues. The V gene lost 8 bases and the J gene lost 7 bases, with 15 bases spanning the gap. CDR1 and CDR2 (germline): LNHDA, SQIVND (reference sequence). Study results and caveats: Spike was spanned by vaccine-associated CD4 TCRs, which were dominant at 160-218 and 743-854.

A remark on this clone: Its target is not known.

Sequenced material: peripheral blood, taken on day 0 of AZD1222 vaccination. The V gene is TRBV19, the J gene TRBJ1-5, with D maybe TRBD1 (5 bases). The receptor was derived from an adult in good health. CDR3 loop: CASGEGVGQPQHF. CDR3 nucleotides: TGTGCCAGTGGAGAAGGGGTAGGGCAGCCCCAGCATTTT.